The entry that follows covers one T cell receptor (beta chain) sequence. The assay was immunoSEQ multiplex PCR, and TCRdb's table has in-frame clones only and misses some. Among 29,000 or so clones listed, around nine tenths were seen once. Per the germline V gene, CDR1 is SQVTM and CDR2 is ANQGSEA. V lost 8 bases to trimming and J lost 1 base, with 16 bases between them. The CDR3 extends over 14 amino acids. The data are from a study of T cell changes during pregnancy in multiple sclerosis. This material consisted of CD8+ T cells from peripheral blood mononuclear cells, taken after pregnancy. The chain recombines TRBV29-1 with TRBJ2-3; perhaps TRBD1 as D (6 bases). The clonotype was recovered from a female donor with multiple sclerosis, enrolled in a pregnancy study. The CDR3 DNA follows: TGCAGCCTGATGGGGGCGGTAGGCACAGATACGCAGTATTTT. Amino acids: CSLMGAVGTDTQYF.